This TCR beta chain was obtained from a study of cytomegalovirus exposure and HLA in healthy donors. Points from the study as a whole: Earlier analysis found most TCR beta V segments productive about 87% or about 30% of the time. A missense DCLRE1C variant was associated with V- and J-gene trimming of TCR beta chains in a later analysis, and an independent cohort replicated the association. Indistinguishability led to the exclusion of some V segments, TRBV6-2 and TRBV6-3 included.

This clone was observed a handful of times. Its target is not known. The PCR ran on 60 Vbeta and 13 Jbeta primers. Libraries were prepared by immunoSEQ multiplex PCR; TCRdb keeps only in-frame clonotypes and omits some of them. The data show about 150,000 clones, with around 65% seen just once and about 3% held by the top ten. This CDR3 has 11 residues. After removal of 8 bases from V and 9 bases from J, the junction contained 3 bases not matched to a gene. In germline, CDR1 is ENHRY, CDR2 SYGVKD. The origin of this receptor is a woman in her 30s in good health and CMV-seropositive. The V call is TRBV10-3, the J call TRBJ2-4; 8 nucleotides align to TRBD1. Source material: PBMCs. Here the CDR3 DNA reads TGTGCCATCGACACAGGGGGCATTCAGTACTTC. This translates into CAIDTGGIQYF.